A single sample gave rise to the 20 T cell receptor beta chains below, sequenced in a study of cytomegalovirus exposure and HLA in healthy donors (dated 2017 in TCRdb). The protocol used for the library was the immunoSEQ multiplex PCR assay. For the multiplex PCR, a mixture combining 60 forward primers for TCR Vbeta segments and 13 reverse primers for TCR Jbeta segments was used. Imported from immuneACCESS, the table was reduced by TCRdb to in-frame sequences with V and J called. These copies leave out some clones; in studies compared against another copy, an unresolved V gene accounts for under half, and the cause of the remainder is not known. The sample table shows roughly 110,000 clones, and over 60% are seen once. The top ten clones comprise 5% to 7% of the sample. Sequencing was carried out using PBMCs. The source of these receptors is a woman aged 45-60 years in good health and CMV-seropositive.

This chain links TRBV15 with TRBJ1-2, with D perhaps TRBD1 (5 bases). The CDR3 covers 15 residues. Germline V gene lookup returns CDR1 LNHNV and CDR2 YYDKDF (reference sequence). The germline V and J ends were trimmed by 1 base and 4 bases, with 13 bases remaining between them. The CDR3 sequence: CATSRGRADSYGYTF. For the CDR3, the DNA is TGTGCCACCAGCAGAGGCAGGGCCGACTCCTATGGCTACACCTTC.

The V and J genes are TRBV19 and TRBJ2-2; perhaps TRBD1 as D (5 bases). The CDR3 loop spans 14 amino acids. The V end lost 2 bases, the J end lost 5 bases, and 9 bases lay between the germline ends. Germline CDR1 LNHDA, CDR2 SQIVND (reference sequence). The CDR3 loop is CASSIQGSTGELFF. The DNA of the CDR3 is TGTGCCAGTAGTATACAGGGCAGTACCGGGGAGCTGTTTTTT.

The J gene is TRBJ1-6, the V gene TRBV18; D might be TRBD1 (6 bases). In germline, CDR1 is KGHSH, CDR2 LQKENI. This CDR3 contains 16 residues. Trimming removed 6 bases at V and 6 bases at J, with 18 bases between. The chain's CDR3 is CASSALEGGFNSPLHF. The CDR3 bases are TGTGCCAGCTCCGCACTTGAAGGGGGTTTTAATTCACCCCTCCACTTT.

The rearrangement uses TRBV5-1 and TRBJ1-1, with D possibly TRBD1 on 6 matching bases. Germline V gene sequence: CDR1 SGHRS, CDR2 YFSETQ. V lost 5 bases to trimming and J lost 1 base, with 12 bases between them. This CDR3 has 14 residues. This chain's CDR3 is CASRTQTGNTEAFF. In DNA form, the CDR3 reads TGCGCCAGCAGAACACAGACAGGGAACACTGAAGCTTTCTTT.

This clone is a singleton in its sample. The chain joins TRBV4-2 to TRBJ2-4, with D possibly TRBD1 on 6 matching bases. The CDR3 length is 19 residues. Trimming took off 0 bases at V and 7 bases at J, with 25 bases between the two ends. Germline-derived CDR1 and CDR2 are LGHNA and YNFKEQ. CDR3 DNA: TGTGCCAGCAGCCAAGAAGGGGGACGAAGGACCTTTAAGGCTAACATTCAGTACTTC. The encoded protein is CASSQEGGRRTFKANIQYF.

This clone has only a few counts. The V gene is TRBV7-8, the J gene TRBJ2-5; 7 bases line up with TRBD2. CDR1 is SGHVS, CDR2 FQNEAQ, per germline. The V segment lost 5 bases and the J segment 4 bases; nucleotides outside the gene matches: 7. The CDR3 consists of 14 residues. The CDR3 spells CASSPTSVGETQYF. CDR3 nucleotide sequence: TGTGCCAGCAGCCCTACTAGCGTGGGAGAGACCCAGTACTTC. The entire variable domain, with the rest obtained from reference TRBV7-8 and TRBJ2-5, is as follows: GAGVSQSPRYKVAKRGQDVALRCDPISGHVSLFWYQQALGQGPEFLTYFQNEAQLDKSGLPSDRFFAERPEGSVSTLKIQRTQQEDSAVYLCASSPTSVGETQYFGPGTRLLVL.

This clone has a single count. V and J are TRBV9 and TRBJ2-3; no clear D gene. The germline gives CDR1 SGDLS, CDR2 YYNGEE. V was shortened by 4 bases and J by 2 bases, with 11 bases between the two germline ends. The CDR3 covers 14 residues. The CDR3 sequence: CASSPYRPTDTQYF. The CDR3 coding sequence is TGTGCCAGCAGCCCTTATCGTCCCACAGATACGCAGTATTTT.

The V gene is TRBV5-1, the J gene TRBJ1-2; D unclear. This CDR3 has 13 amino acids. The V end lost 1 base, the J end lost 14 bases, and 18 bases lay between the germline ends. Germline V gene sequence: CDR1 SGHRS, CDR2 YFSETQ. The CDR3 is CASSLSPWSRHTF. As DNA, the CDR3 is TGCGCCAGCAGCTTGTCCCCTTGGAGCCGTCATACCTTC.

Concerning this clone: At one of its ends the junction is not consistent with the germline gene, which may arise from a read error. The V and J genes are TRBV7-9 and TRBJ1-3, with D possibly being TRBD1 (6 bases). From germline, CDR1 is SEHNR and CDR2 FQNEAQ (reference sequence). The CDR3 contains 16 residues. CDR3 amino acids: CSSSLGTWTAGNTIYF. The CDR3 DNA follows: TGTTCCAGCAGCTTAGGAACCTGGACAGCTGGAAACACCATATATTTT.

The V gene is TRBV7-9, the J gene TRBJ2-7; possible D gene TRBD1, 5 bases. Trimming removed 5 bases at V and 1 base at J, with 12 bases between. This CDR3 is built from 14 residues. Looked up from germline, CDR1 is SEHNR and CDR2 is FQNEAQ (reference sequence). In DNA form, the CDR3 reads TGTGCCAGCAGCCCTAGGGGCTTTTCCTACGAGCAGTACTTC. Protein: CASSPRGFSYEQYF. Supplemented by reference TRBV7-9 and TRBJ2-7, the full variable domain reads DTGVSQNPRHKITKRGQNVTFRCDPISEHNRLYWYRQTLGQGPEFLTYFQNEAQLEKSRLLSDRFSAERPKGSFSTLEIQRTEQGDSAMYLCASSPRGFSYEQYFGPGTRLTVT.

The chain links TRBV6-1 to TRBJ1-5, with 7 bases fitting TRBD1. This CDR3 region has 12 residues. V shed 9 bases, J shed 7 bases, and the junction held 6 bases outside the gene matches. Germline V gene lookup returns CDR1 MNHNS and CDR2 SASEGT. The CDR3 sequence is CASRDSGQPQHF. CDR3 in DNA: TGTGCCAGTCGGGACAGTGGACAGCCCCAGCATTTT.

In its sample, this clone was seen a few times. Other DNA sequences in the sample encode the same CDR3. V is TRBV20-1 and J is TRBJ1-2; D uncertain. The V gene lost 3 bases and the J gene lost 3 bases, with 2 bases spanning the gap. The CDR3 is 10 amino acids. Germline lookup yields CDR1 DFQATT and CDR2 SNEGSKA (reference sequence). Here the CDR3 reads CSASYYGYTF. For the CDR3, the DNA is TGCAGTGCTAGCTACTATGGCTACACCTTC.

CDR3 nucleotides: TGTGCCAGCAGCCCGGGACAGGGGAAACGGAATCAGCCCCAGCATTTT. Protein sequence: CASSPGQGKRNQPQHF. This chain links TRBV2 with TRBJ1-5, with 10 bases lining up with TRBD1. Looked up from germline, CDR1 is SNHLY and CDR2 is FYNNEI. CDR3 length: 16 amino acids. J was trimmed by 4 bases and V by 6 bases; bases with no gene match: 9.

This clone appeared a single time. This rearrangement joins TRBV6-5 to TRBJ1-1, with 9 bases that match TRBD1. This CDR3 region has 15 residues. The V gene end was trimmed by 4 bases and the J gene end by 1 base; junction bases not matched to a gene: 4. Germline V lookup: CDR1 MNHEY, CDR2 SVGAGI. This CDR3 is CASSSTGGRNTEAFF. The CDR3 DNA reads TGTGCCAGCAGTTCTACAGGGGGCAGGAACACTGAAGCTTTCTTT.

The CDR3 nucleotides read TGTGCCAGCCGTACGGGGATCTACAATGAGCAGTTCTTC. The encoded protein is CASRTGIYNEQFF. The V and J genes are TRBV28 and TRBJ2-1, with D tentatively TRBD2 (5 bases). The ends were cut back, 8 bases at V and 3 bases at J, with 11 bases in the middle. The CDR3 consists of 13 residues. Per germline, CDR1 MDHEN and CDR2 SYDVKM.

The rearrangement links TRBV7-9 to TRBJ2-7, with a weak D call TRBD1 (5 bases). The ends were cut back, 2 bases at V and 3 bases at J, with 8 bases in the middle. Germline V gene sequence: CDR1 SEHNR, CDR2 FQNEAQ (reference sequence). CDR3 length: 13 residues. The CDR3 here is CASSLTQGYEQYF. In DNA form, the CDR3 reads TGTGCCAGCAGCTTAACCCAGGGCTACGAGCAGTACTTC.

The chain combines TRBV6-5 with TRBJ1-1; D gene unclear. This CDR3 contains 14 residues. In germline, CDR1 is MNHEY, CDR2 SVGAGI. V gave up 0 bases and J gave up 0 bases, with 5 bases separating them. CDR3 nucleotide sequence: TGTGCCAGCAGTTACTCGAACTTGAACACTGAAGCTTTCTTT. It specifies CASSYSNLNTEAFF.

This clone was detected only a few times. V gene TRBV28 combines with J gene TRBJ2-3, with TRBD1 identical over 12 bases. The J segment lost 4 bases and the V segment lost 4 bases, leaving 9 bases of the junction unmatched. CDR3 length: 17 amino acids. Germline assignment: CDR1 MDHEN and CDR2 SYDVKM. CDR3: CASSWTGTGGIADTQYF. The CDR3 coding sequence is TGTGCCAGCAGTTGGACCGGGACAGGGGGCATCGCAGATACGCAGTATTTT.

The chain recombines TRBV7-8 with TRBJ1-2, with D perhaps TRBD1 (5 bases). This CDR3 is 13 amino acids long. The V end lost 5 bases, the J end lost 7 bases, and 14 bases lay between the germline ends. Germline CDR1 is SGHVS and CDR2 is FQNEAQ. In nucleotides, the CDR3 is TGTGCCAGCAGCCCCGGCGGGGGTACTGGCTACACCTTC. Its protein product is CASSPGGGTGYTF.

In this sample, this clone turned up a few times. The rearrangement uses TRBV7-2 and TRBJ1-6, with 8 bases identical to TRBD1. V was clipped by 4 bases and J by 7 bases; unmatched bases: 6. The CDR3 runs 15 residues. Germline lookup yields CDR1 SGHTA and CDR2 FQGNSA. CDR3 protein: CASSYRDRPNSPLHF. DNA of the CDR3: TGTGCCAGCAGCTACCGGGACAGGCCGAATTCACCCCTCCACTTT.